This TCR beta chain was sequenced for a study of blood T cell repertoires in COVID-19. Study-level information: Collection of acute and convalescent COVID-19 samples took place in the United States, Italy and Spain.

CDR1 is SGHAT and CDR2 is FQNNGV in the germline V gene. Trimming stripped 11 bases from V and 5 bases from J, with 17 bases between. The CDR3 consists of 13 residues. Study processing details: The authors estimated nucleated cell counts from reference gene primer amplification. The repertoire was sequenced with immunoSEQ multiplex PCR; TCRdb's copy has only in-frame clones and lacks some. V and J calls and clone size follow that table, whereas D and trimming were derived from the DNA. The table includes over 200,000 clones, around four fifths detected once. This sequence joins TRBV11-2 and TRBJ2-3; tentatively, D is TRBD1 (6 bases). The receptor was isolated from a man aged 40-50 years with active or convalescent COVID-19. The sequenced sample was peripheral blood. The CDR3 sequence is CASTAGVVDTQYF. CDR3 DNA sequence: TGTGCCTCCACGGCAGGGGTGGTAGATACGCAGTATTTT.